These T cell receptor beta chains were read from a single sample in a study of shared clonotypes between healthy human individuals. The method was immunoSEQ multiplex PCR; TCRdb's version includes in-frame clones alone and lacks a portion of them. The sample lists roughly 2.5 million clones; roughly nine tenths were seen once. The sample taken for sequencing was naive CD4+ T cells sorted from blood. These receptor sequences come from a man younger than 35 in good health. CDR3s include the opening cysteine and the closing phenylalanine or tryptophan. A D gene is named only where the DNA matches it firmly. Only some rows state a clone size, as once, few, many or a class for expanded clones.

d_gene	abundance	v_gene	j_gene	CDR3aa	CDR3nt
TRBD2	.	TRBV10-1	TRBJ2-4	CASSESWEGNIQYF	TGCGCCAGCAGTGAGTCTTGGGAGGGAAACATTCAGTACTTC
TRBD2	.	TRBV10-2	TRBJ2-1	CASWRTSGAGDEQFF	TGCGCCAGCTGGAGGACTAGCGGGGCGGGGGATGAGCAGTTCTTC
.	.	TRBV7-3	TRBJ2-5	CASSLTDQETQYF	TGTGCCAGCAGCTTAACAGACCAAGAGACCCAGTACTTC
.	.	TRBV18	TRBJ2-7	CASSPGDLYEQYF	TGTGCCAGCTCACCAGGGGATCTCTACGAGCAGTACTTC
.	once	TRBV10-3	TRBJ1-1	CAISGRGGSTEAFF	TGTGCCATCAGCGGCAGGGGAGGATCCACTGAAGCTTTCTTT
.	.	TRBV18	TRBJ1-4	CASSPKSGGATNEKLFF	TGTGCCAGCTCACCAAAATCCGGGGGTGCAACTAATGAAAAACTGTTTTTT
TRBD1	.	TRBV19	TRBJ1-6	CASSGMTGRVGSPLHF	TGTGCCAGTAGTGGAATGACAGGGAGGGTAGGCTCACCCCTCCACTTT
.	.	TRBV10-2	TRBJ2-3	CASRKADTQYF	TGCGCCAGCAGGAAAGCAGATACGCAGTATTTT
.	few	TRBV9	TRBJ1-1	CASSARQVSEAFF	TGTGCCAGCAGCGCCAGACAGGTTTCTGAAGCTTTCTTT
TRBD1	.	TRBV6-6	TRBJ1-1	CALREGAGNTEAFF	TGTGCACTCAGGGAGGGGGCCGGGAACACTGAAGCTTTCTTT
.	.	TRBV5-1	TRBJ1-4	CASSQGSGGEKLFF	TGCGCCAGCAGCCAGGGATCCGGGGGGGAAAAACTGTTTTTT
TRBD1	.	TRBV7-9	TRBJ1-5	CASSLAGPQGDLLAQHF	TGTGCCAGCAGCTTAGCAGGTCCGCAGGGGGATCTCTTGGCCCAGCATTTT
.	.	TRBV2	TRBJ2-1	CASKGGTGLLGPYNEQFF	TGTGCCAGCAAGGGGGGCACTGGCCTCTTAGGTCCCTACAATGAGCAGTTCTTC
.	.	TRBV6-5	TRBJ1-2	CASSGTSVYGYTF	TGTGCCAGCAGTGGGACAAGCGTCTATGGCTACACCTTC
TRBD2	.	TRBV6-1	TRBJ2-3	CASSEALLAGVSTQYF	TGTGCCAGCAGTGAAGCGCTACTAGCGGGAGTGAGTACGCAGTATTTT
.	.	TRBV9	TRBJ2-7	CASSADLTGSYEQYF	TGTGCCAGCAGCGCAGACTTGACAGGCTCCTACGAGCAGTACTTC
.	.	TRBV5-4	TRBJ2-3	CASSLNPTDTQYF	TGTGCCAGCAGCTTGAATCCCACAGATACGCAGTATTTT
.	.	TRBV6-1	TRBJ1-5	CASSLGQSNQPQHF	TGTGCCAGCAGTTTAGGACAGTCCAATCAGCCCCAGCATTTT
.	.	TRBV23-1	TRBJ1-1	CASSQWRPGGRNTEAFF	TGCGCCAGCAGTCAATGGAGGCCCGGGGGGCGGAACACTGAAGCTTTCTTT
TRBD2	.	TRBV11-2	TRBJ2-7	CASSLVSGRDYEQYF	TGTGCCAGCAGCTTAGTATCCGGGAGGGACTACGAGCAGTACTTC
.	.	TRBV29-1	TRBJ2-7	CSACLSVGGQSEQYF	TGCAGCGCATGCCTTTCGGTCGGGGGGCAGAGCGAGCAGTACTTC
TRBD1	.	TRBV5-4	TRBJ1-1	CASSLAGQGATEAFF	TGTGCCAGCAGCTTGGCGGGACAGGGGGCCACTGAAGCTTTCTTT
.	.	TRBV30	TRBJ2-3	CAWSAALGGQVADTQYF	TGTGCCTGGAGTGCCGCACTAGGGGGGCAGGTTGCAGATACGCAGTATTTT
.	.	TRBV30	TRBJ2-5	CAWSVRTAKETQYF	TGTGCCTGGAGTGTACGAACAGCAAAAGAGACCCAGTACTTC
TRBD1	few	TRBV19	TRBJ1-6	CASMDRNNSPLHF	TGTGCCAGTATGGACAGGAATAATTCACCCCTCCACTTT
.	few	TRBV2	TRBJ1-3	CASHASGNTIYF	TGTGCCAGCCACGCGTCTGGAAACACCATATATTTT
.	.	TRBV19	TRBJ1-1	CASSIPRGGDTEAFF	TGTGCCAGTAGTATCCCCCGGGGAGGGGACACTGAAGCTTTCTTT
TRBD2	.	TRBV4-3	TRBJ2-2	CASSQGLAGGTGELFF	TGCGCCAGCAGCCAAGGGCTAGCGGGAGGCACCGGGGAGCTGTTTTTT